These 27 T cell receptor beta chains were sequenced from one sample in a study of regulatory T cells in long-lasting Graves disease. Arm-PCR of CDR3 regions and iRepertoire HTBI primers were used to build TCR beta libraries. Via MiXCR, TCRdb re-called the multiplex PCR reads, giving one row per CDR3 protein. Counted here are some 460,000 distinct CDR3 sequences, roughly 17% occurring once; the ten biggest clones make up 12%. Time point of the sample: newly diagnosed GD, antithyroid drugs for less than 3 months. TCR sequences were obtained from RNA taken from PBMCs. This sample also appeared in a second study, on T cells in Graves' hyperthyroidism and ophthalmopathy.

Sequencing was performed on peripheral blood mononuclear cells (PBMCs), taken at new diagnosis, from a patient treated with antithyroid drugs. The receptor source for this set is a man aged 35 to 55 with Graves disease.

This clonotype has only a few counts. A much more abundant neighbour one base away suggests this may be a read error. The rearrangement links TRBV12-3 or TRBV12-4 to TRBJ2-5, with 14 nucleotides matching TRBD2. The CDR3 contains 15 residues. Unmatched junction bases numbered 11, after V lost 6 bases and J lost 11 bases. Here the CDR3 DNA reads TGTGCCAGCAGCACGGGACTAGCGGGAGTGTGGGAGCAGTACTTC. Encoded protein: CASSTGLAGVWEQYF.

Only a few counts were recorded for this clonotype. Here the CDR3 reads CASSSAGNSYEQYF. The DNA of the CDR3 is TGTGCCAGCAGCAGTGCGGGCAACTCCTACGAGCAGTACTTC. The chain recombines TRBV11-3 with TRBJ2-7, with D tentatively TRBD2 (5 bases). V gave up 5 bases and J gave up 0 bases, with 11 bases separating them. The length of the CDR3 is 14 residues. Germline V gene lookup returns CDR1 SGHNT and CDR2 YENEEA.

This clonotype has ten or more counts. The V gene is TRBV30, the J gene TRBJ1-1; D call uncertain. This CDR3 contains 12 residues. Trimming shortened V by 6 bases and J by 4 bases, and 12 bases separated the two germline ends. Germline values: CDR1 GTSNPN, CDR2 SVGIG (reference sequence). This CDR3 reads CACTHRTTEAFF. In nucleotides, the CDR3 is TGTGCCTGCACTCACCGGACCACTGAAGCTTTCTTT.

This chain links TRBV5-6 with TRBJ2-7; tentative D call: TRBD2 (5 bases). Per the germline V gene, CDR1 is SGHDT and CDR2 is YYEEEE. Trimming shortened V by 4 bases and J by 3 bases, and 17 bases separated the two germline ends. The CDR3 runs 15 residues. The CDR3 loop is CASSVLGQEDYEQYF. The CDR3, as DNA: TGTGCCAGCAGCGTCCTAGGGCAGGAGGACTACGAGCAGTACTTC.

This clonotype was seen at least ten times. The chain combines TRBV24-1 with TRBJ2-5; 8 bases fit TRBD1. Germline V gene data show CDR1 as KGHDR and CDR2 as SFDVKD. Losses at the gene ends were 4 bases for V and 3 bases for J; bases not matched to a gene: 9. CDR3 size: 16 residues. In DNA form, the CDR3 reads TGTGCCACCAGTGACGACAGGGGTCGACTAAAAGAGACCCAGTACTTC. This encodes CATSDDRGRLKETQYF.

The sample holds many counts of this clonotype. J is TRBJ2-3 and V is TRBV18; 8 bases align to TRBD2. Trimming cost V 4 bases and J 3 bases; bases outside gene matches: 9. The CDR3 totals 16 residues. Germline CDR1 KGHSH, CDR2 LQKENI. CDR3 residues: CASSRGQTSVTDTQYF. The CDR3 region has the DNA TGTGCCAGCTCACGCGGACAGACTAGCGTGACAGATACGCAGTATTTT.

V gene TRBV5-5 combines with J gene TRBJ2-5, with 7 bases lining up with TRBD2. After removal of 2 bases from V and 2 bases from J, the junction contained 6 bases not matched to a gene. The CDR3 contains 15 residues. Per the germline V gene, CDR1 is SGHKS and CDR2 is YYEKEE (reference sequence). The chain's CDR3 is CASSFFMGGQETQYF. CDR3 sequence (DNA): TGTGCCAGCAGCTTTTTTATGGGAGGGCAAGAGACCCAGTACTTC. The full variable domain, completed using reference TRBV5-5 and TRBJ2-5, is DAGVTQSPTHLIKTRGQQVTLRCSPISGHKSVSWYQQVLGQGPQFIFQYYEKEERGRGNFPDRFSARQFPNYSSELNVNALLLGDSALYLCASSFFMGGQETQYFGPGTRLLVL.

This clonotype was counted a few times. CDR3 sequence reads: CASSYRTSGTSYEQYF. CDR3 DNA: TGTGCCAGCAGTTACCGGACTAGCGGGACCTCCTACGAGCAGTACTTC. This sequence joins TRBV28 and TRBJ2-7, with 12 bases fitting TRBD2. The V segment lost 4 bases and the J segment 0 bases; nucleotides outside the gene matches: 4. Germline V lookup: CDR1 MDHEN, CDR2 SYDVKM. The CDR3 length is 16 residues.

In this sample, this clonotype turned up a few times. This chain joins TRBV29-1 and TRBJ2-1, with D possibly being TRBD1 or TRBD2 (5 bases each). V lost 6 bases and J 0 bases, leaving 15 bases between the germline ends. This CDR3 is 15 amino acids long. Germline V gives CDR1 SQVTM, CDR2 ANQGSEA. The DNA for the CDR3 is TGCAGCGTGGACGGGACCACCAGCTCCTACAATGAGCAGTTCTTC. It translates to CSVDGTTSSYNEQFF.

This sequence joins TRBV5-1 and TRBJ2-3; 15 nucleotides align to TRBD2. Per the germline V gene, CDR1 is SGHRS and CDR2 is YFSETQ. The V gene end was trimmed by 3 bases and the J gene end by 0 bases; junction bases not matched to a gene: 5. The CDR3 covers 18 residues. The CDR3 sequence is CASSSGLAGGPSTDTQYF. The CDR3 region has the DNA TGCGCCAGCAGCTCTGGACTAGCGGGAGGGCCAAGCACAGATACGCAGTATTTT. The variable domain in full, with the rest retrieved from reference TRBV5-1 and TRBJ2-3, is KAGVTQTPRYLIKTRGQQVTLSCSPISGHRSVSWYQQTPGQGLQFLFEYFSETQRNKGNFPGRFSGRQFSNSRSEMNVSTLELGDSALYLCASSSGLAGGPSTDTQYFGPGTRLTVL.

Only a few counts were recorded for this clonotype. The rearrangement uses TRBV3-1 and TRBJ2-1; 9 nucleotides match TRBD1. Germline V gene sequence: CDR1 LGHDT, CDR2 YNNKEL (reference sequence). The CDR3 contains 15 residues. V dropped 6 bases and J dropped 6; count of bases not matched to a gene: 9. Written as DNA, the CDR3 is TGTGCCAGCAGTTTGTTGGGGACAGGGTTCAATGAGCAGTTCTTC. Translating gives CASSLLGTGFNEQFF.

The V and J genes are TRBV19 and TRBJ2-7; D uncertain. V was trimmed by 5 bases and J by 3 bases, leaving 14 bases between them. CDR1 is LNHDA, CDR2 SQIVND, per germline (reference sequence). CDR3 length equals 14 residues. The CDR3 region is CASSGVDRIYEQYF. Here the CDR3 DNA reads TGTGCCAGTAGTGGCGTGGACCGAATCTACGAGCAGTACTTC. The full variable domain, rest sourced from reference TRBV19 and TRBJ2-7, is DGGITQSPKYLFRKEGQNVTLSCEQNLNHDAMYWYRQDPGQGLRLIYYSQIVNDFQKGDIAEGYSVSREKKESFPLTVTSAQKNPTAFYLCASSGVDRIYEQYFGPGTRLTVT.

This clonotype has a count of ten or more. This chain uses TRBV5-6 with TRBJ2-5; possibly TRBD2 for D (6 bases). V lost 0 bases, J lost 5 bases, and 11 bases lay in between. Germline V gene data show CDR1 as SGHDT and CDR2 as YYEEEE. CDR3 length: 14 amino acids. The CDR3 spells CASSLGREQETQYF. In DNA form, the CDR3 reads TGTGCCAGCAGCTTGGGGAGGGAACAGGAGACCCAGTACTTC.

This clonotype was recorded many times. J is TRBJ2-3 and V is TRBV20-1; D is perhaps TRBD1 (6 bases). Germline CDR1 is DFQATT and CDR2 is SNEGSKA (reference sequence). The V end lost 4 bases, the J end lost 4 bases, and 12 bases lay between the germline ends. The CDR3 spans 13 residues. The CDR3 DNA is TGCAGTGCTAAGGACAGCCGATCAGATACGCAGTATTTT. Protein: CSAKDSRSDTQYF.

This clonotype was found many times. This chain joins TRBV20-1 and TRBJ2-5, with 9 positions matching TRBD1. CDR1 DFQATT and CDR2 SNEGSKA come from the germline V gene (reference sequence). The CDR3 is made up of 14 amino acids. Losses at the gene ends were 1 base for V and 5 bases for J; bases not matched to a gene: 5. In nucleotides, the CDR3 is TGCAGTGCTAGAGGGGGGACAGGGTACGAGACCCAGTACTTC. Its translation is CSARGGTGYETQYF.

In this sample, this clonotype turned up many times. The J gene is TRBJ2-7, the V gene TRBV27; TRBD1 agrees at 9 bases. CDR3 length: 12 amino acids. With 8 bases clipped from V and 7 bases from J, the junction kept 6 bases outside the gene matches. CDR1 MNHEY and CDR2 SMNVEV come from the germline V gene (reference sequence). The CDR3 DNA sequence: TGTGCCAGCGGACCGGGACAGGGTGAGCAGTACTTC. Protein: CASGPGQGEQYF.

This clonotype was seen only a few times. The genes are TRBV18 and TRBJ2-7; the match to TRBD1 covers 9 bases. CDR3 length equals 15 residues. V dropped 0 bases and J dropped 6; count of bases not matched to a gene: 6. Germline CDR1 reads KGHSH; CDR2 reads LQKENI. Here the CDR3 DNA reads TGTGCCAGCTCACCACCGGGACAGGGAGGACCCGAGCAGTACTTC. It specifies CASSPPGQGGPEQYF.

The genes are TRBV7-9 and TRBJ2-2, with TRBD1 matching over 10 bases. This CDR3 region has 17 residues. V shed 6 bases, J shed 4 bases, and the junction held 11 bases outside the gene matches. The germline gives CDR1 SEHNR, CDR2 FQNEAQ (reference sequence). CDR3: CASRGKGTGASTGELFF. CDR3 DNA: TGTGCCAGCAGGGGTAAAGGGACAGGGGCGAGCACCGGGGAGCTGTTTTTT.

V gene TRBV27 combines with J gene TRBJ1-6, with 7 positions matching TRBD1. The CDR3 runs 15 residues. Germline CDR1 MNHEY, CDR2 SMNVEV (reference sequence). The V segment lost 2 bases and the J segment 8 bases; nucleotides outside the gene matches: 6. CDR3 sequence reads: CASSLTTGRYSPLHF. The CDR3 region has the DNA TGTGCCAGCAGTTTAACGACAGGGAGGTATTCACCCCTCCACTTT.

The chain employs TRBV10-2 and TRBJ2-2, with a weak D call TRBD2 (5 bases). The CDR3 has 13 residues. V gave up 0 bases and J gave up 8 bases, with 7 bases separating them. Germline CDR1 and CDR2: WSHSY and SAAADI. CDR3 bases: TGCGCCAGCAGTGAGTCGAGGAGGGGGGAGCTGTTTTTT. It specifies CASSESRRGELFF.

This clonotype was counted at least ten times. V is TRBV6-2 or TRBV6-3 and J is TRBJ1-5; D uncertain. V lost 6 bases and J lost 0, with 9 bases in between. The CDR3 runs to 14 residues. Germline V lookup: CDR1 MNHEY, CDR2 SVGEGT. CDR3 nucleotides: TGTGCCAGCAGCGAAGGATATAGCAATCAGCCCCAGCATTTT. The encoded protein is CASSEGYSNQPQHF.

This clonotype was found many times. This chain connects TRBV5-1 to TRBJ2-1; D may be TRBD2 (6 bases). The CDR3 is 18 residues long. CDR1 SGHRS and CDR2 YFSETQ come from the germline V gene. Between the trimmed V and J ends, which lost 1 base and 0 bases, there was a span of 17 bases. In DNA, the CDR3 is TGCGCCAGCAGCTTGTCTAGCGTTCGACAGAGCTCCTACAATGAGCAGTTCTTC. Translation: CASSLSSVRQSSYNEQFF.

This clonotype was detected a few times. CDR3 DNA: TGTGCCAGCAGCTTAGTGGGGACAGGGTCTGGAAACACCATATATTTT. This gives the protein CASSLVGTGSGNTIYF. V gene TRBV7-2 combines with J gene TRBJ1-3; the match to TRBD1 covers 9 bases. The V gene end was trimmed by 1 base and the J gene end by 1 base; junction bases not matched to a gene: 2. The CDR3 is made up of 16 amino acids. CDR1 is SGHTA, CDR2 FQGNSA, per germline.

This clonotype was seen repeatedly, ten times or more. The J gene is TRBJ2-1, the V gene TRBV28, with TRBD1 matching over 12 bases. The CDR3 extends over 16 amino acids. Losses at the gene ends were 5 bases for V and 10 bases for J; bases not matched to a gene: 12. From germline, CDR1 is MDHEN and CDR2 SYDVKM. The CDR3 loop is CASSHPGTGGPGEQFF. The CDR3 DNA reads TGTGCCAGCAGTCACCCCGGGACAGGGGGCCCTGGCGAGCAGTTCTTC.

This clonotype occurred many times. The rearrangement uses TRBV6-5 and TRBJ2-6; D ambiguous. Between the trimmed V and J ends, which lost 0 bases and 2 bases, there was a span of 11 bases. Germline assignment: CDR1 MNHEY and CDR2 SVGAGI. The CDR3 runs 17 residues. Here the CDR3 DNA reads TGTGCCAGCAGTTACTCGATTGAAGGGACTGGGGCCAACGTCCTGACTTTC. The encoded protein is CASSYSIEGTGANVLTF.

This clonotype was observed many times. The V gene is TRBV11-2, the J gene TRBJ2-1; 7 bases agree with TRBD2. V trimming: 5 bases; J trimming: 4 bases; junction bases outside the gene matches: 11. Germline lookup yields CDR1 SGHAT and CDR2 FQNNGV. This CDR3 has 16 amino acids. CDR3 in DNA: TGTGCCAGCAGCCCGGGAGGTGGAGGGAGGTACAATGAGCAGTTCTTC. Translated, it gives CASSPGGGGRYNEQFF.

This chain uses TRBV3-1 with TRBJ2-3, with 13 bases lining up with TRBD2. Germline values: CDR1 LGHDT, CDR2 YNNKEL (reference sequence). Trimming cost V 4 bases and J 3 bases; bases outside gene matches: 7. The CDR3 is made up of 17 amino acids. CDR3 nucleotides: TGTGCCAGCAGCCGCCGGACTAGCGGGAGTTGGACAGATACGCAGTATTTT. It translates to CASSRRTSGSWTDTQYF.